This TCR beta chain was retrieved from a study of identical twins. TCRdb passed the 5' RACE reads through MiXCR, listing each CDR3 protein once. The sample has some 1,600,000 distinct CDR3 sequences, less than 40% seen once; the top ten hold more than 0.25%. This clonotype has only a few counts. The clonotype comes from a newborn girl in good health. Sequencing used cord blood.

The CDR3 is CSAPQRALYNEQFF. DNA of the CDR3: TGCAGTGCCCCGCAAAGGGCGCTGTACAATGAGCAGTTCTTC. The chain uses TRBV20-1 and TRBJ2-1; unclear D gene. V was trimmed by 6 bases and J by 4 bases, leaving 16 bases between them. Per germline, CDR1 DFQATT and CDR2 SNEGSKA (reference sequence). The length of the CDR3 is 14 residues.